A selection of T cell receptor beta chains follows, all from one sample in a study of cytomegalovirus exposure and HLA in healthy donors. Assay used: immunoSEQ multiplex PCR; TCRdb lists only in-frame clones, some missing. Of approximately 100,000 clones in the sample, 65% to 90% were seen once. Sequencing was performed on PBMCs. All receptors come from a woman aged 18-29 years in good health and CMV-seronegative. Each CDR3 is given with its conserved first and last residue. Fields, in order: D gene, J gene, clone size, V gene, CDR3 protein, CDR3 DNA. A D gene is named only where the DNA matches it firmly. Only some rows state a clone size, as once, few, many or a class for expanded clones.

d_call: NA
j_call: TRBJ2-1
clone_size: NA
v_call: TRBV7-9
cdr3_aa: CASSLGGLPSGEQFF
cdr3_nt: TGTGCCAGCAGCTTAGGAGGACTACCTTCGGGTGAGCAGTTCTTC

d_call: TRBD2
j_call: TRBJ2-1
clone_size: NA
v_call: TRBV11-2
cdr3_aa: CASSFSGRALNEQFF
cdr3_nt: TGTGCCAGCAGCTTTAGCGGGAGGGCCCTCAATGAGCAGTTCTTC

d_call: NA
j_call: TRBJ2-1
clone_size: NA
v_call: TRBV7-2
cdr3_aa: CASSLDPLRRGEQFF
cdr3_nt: TGTGCCAGCAGCTTAGACCCCCTGCGGCGGGGTGAGCAGTTCTTC

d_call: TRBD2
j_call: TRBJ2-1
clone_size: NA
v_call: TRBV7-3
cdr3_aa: CASSLRPPLAGVYNEQFF
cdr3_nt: TGTGCCAGCAGCTTACGGCCTCCCCTAGCGGGGGTCTACAATGAGCAGTTCTTC

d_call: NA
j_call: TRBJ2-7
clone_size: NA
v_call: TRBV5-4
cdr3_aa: CASSLVPAVAGPSYEQYF
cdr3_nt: TGTGCCAGCAGCCTCGTCCCAGCCGTTGCGGGACCCTCCTACGAGCAGTACTTC

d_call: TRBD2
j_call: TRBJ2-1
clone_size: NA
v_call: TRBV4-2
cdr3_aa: CASSQERVAGGFFYNEQFF
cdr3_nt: TGTGCCAGCAGCCAAGAACGAGTAGCGGGAGGTTTTTTCTACAATGAGCAGTTCTTC

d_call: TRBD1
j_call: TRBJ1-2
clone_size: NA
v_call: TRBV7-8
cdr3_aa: CASSLDRGYGYTF
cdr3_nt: TGTGCCAGCAGCCTAGACAGGGGCTATGGCTACACCTTC

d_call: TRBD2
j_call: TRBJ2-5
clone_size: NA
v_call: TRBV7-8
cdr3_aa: CASSPLAYQETQYF
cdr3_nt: TGTGCCAGCAGCCCACTAGCGTACCAAGAGACCCAGTACTTC

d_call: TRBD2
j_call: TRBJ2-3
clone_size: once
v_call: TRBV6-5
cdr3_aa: CASGRASWDTQYF
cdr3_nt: TGTGCCAGCGGGAGGGCCAGCTGGGATACGCAGTATTTT

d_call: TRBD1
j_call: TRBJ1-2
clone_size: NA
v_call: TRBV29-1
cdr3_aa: CSVRDRGNYGYTF
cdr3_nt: TGCAGCGTTAGGGACAGGGGGAACTATGGCTACACCTTC

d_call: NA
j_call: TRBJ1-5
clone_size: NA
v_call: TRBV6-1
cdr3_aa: CASSVRGRGGNQPQHF
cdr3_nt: TGTGCCAGCAGTGTGAGGGGCAGGGGCGGCAATCAGCCCCAGCATTTT

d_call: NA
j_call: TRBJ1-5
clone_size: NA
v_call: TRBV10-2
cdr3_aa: CASSEGGNQPQHF
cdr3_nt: TGCGCCAGCAGTGAAGGGGGCAATCAGCCCCAGCATTTT

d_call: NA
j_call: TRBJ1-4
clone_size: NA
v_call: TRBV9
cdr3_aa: CASSSGEELFF
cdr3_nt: TGTGCCAGCAGTTCTGGGGAGGAACTGTTTTTT

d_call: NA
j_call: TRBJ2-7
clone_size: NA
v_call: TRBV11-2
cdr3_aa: CASSFGVGYEQYF
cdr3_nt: TGTGCCAGCAGCTTCGGGGTAGGCTACGAGCAGTACTTC

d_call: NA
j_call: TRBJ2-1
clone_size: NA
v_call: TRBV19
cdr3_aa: CASSIGHNNEQFF
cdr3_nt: TGTGCCAGTAGTATAGGACATAACAATGAGCAGTTCTTC

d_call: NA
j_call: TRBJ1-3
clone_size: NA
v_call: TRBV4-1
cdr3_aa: CASSQDPRDKWGYSSGNTIYF
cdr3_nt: TGCGCCAGCAGCCAAGACCCCCGGGACAAATGGGGGTATTCGTCTGGAAACACCATATATTTT

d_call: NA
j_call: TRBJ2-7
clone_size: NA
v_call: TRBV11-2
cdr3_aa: CASSLDVVYYEQYF
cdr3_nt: TGTGCCAGCAGCTTAGATGTGGTCTATTACGAGCAGTACTTC

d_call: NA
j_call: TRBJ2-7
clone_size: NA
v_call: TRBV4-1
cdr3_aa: CASSREQGTYYEQYF
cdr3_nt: TGCGCCAGCAGCCGCGAACAGGGAACCTACTACGAGCAGTACTTC

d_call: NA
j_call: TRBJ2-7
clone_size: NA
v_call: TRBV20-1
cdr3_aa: CSASPVYEQYF
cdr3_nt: TGCAGTGCTAGTCCCGTCTACGAGCAGTACTTC

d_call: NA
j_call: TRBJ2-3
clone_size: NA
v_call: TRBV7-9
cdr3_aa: CSSSTWGRGVSDTQYF
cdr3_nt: TGTTCCAGCAGCACCTGGGGCAGGGGAGTTTCAGATACGCAGTATTTT

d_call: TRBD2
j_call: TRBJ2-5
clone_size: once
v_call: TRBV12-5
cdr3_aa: CASSGAAGTQYF
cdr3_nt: TGTGCAAGTAGCGGGGCTGCGGGGACCCAGTACTTC

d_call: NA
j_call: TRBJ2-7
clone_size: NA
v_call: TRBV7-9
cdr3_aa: CSSRREVEGYEQYF
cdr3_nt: TGTTCCAGCAGACGTGAGGTGGAGGGCTACGAGCAGTACTTC

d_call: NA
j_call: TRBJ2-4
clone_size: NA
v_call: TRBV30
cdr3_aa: CAWTPGEENIQYF
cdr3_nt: TGTGCCTGGACCCCCGGGGAGGAAAACATTCAGTACTTC

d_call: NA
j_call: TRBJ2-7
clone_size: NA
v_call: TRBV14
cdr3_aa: CASSQGLAVYEQYF
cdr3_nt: TGTGCCAGCAGCCAAGGGCTAGCTGTTTACGAGCAGTACTTC

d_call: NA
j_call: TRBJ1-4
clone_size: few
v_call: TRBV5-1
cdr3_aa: CASSLRGTNEKLFF
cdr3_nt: TGCGCCAGCAGCTTGAGGGGCACTAATGAAAAACTGTTTTTT

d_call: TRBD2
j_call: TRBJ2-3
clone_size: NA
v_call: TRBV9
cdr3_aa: CASSVGGRAWDTQYF
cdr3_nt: TGTGCCAGCAGCGTAGGTGGGAGGGCCTGGGATACGCAGTATTTT

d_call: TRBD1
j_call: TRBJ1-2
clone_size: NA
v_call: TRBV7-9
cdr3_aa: CASVRQGVANYGYTF
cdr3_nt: TGTGCCAGTGTTCGGCAGGGGGTAGCTAACTATGGCTACACCTTC

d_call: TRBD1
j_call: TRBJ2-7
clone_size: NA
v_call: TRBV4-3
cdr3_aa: CASSQVPDFPGQGGEQYF
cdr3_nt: TGCGCCAGCAGCCAAGTCCCTGATTTTCCGGGACAGGGGGGCGAGCAGTACTTC

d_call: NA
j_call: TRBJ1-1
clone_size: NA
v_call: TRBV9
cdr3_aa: CASSVSPGTEAFF
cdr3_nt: TGTGCCAGCAGCGTGAGCCCAGGCACTGAAGCTTTCTTT

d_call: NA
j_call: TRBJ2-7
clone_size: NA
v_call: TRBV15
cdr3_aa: CATSRGGADGHEQYF
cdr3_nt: TGTGCCACCAGCAGAGGGGGCGCTGATGGCCACGAGCAGTACTTC

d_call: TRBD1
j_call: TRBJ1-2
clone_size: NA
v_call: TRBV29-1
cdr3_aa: CSGTGGSPLGYTF
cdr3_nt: TGCAGCGGGACAGGGGGTTCTCCATTAGGCTACACCTTC

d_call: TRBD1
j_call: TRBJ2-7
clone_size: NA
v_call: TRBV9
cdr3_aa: CASSPGQGSGEQYF
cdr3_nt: TGTGCCAGCAGCCCCGGACAGGGGTCTGGCGAGCAGTACTTC

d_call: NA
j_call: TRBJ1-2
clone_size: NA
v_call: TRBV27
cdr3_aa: CASSLSFGTGYGYTF
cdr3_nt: TGTGCCAGCAGTTTATCTTTTGGCACGGGCTATGGCTACACCTTC

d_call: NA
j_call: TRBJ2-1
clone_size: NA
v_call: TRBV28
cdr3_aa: CASRQNRDMYNEQFF
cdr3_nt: TGTGCCAGCAGACAGAACCGCGACATGTACAATGAGCAGTTCTTC

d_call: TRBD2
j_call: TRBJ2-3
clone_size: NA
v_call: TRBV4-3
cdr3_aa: CASSQELGLATDTQYF
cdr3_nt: TGCGCCAGCAGCCAAGAACTGGGACTAGCAACAGATACGCAGTATTTT

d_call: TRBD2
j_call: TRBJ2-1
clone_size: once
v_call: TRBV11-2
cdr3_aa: CASSLGAGGLVQFF
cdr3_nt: TGTGCCAGCAGCTTAGGTGCGGGGGGGTTGGTGCAGTTCTTC

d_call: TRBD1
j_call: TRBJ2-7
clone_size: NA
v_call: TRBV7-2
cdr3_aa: CASSSGVGTGAIEQYF
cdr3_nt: TGTGCCAGCAGTTCCGGGGTTGGGACAGGGGCGATCGAGCAGTACTTC